This entry concerns a single T cell receptor (beta chain). Generated by immunoSEQ multiplex PCR, the TCRdb table keeps only in-frame clones and is missing some. The table lists under 100,000 clones, around nine tenths of them singletons. Following autologous stem cell transplantation, relapse occurred in every patient, and exposure to brentuximab vedotin varied. Best responses included complete response and partial response; otherwise, the best response was progressive disease. These data originate in a study of PD-1 blockade in classical Hodgkin lymphoma. Germline CDR1 LNHDA, CDR2 SQIVND (reference sequence). The V end was cut by 6 bases, the J end by 2 bases, with 26 bases between. The CDR3 runs 19 residues.

The clonotype was recovered from a human donor with classical Hodgkin lymphoma. Source: peripheral blood mononuclear cells (PBMCs), taken before the second cycle of nivolumab. The chain has TRBV19 and TRBJ1-5, with D maybe TRBD1 (5 bases). This CDR3 reads CASRGWTGTEEVGNQPQHF. The CDR3 DNA reads TGTGCCAGTAGAGGTTGGACCGGGACGGAGGAAGTTGGCAATCAGCCCCAGCATTTT. Full variable domain (outside the CDR3, taken from reference TRBV19 and TRBJ1-5): DGGITQSPKYLFRKEGQNVTLSCEQNLNHDAMYWYRQDPGQGLRLIYYSQIVNDFQKGDIAEGYSVSREKKESFPLTVTSAQKNPTAFYLCASRGWTGTEEVGNQPQHFGDGTRLSIL.